This record concerns one TCR beta chain sequence. Its target is not known. A universal primer site arose from template switching, and cDNA bore unique molecular identifiers. TCRdb reprocessed the 5' RACE reads with MiXCR, giving one entry per CDR3 protein. The table records roughly 1,500,000 distinct CDR3 sequences, less than 35% of them present only once. From germline, CDR1 is SQVTM and CDR2 ANQGSEA. This CDR3 comprises 14 residues. This specimen comes from a study of identical twins. The study's findings and limits: With abundant cord blood beta clonotypes, insertions were fewer; memory repertoires showed no such pattern. Conclusions came from cross-sectional statistical analysis, not from following the same donors.

The sequenced sample consisted of cord blood. The genes are TRBV29-1 and TRBJ2-5; the D is unclear. The J call may not be correct, given that the DNA end is closer to TRBJ2-1. The sequence derives from a newborn girl in good health. Written as DNA, the CDR3 is TGCAGCGTTGAAGATAAGAGGCACCAAGAGACCCAGTTCTTC. Amino acid sequence: CSVEDKRHQETQFF.